The 17 T cell receptor beta chains below were found in one sample sequenced in a study of shared clonotypes between healthy human individuals. TCRdb keeps only in-frame clones here, not all; method: immunoSEQ multiplex PCR. This table has millions of clones, more than 90% appearing once. Sequenced material: naive CD4+ T cells sorted from blood. Subset: CD45RA+ positively selected. The source is a man in his late teens or twenties in good health.

The J gene is TRBJ2-2, the V gene TRBV7-9; 7 bases agree with TRBD1. The CDR3 extends over 16 amino acids. From germline, CDR1 is SEHNR and CDR2 FQNEAQ (reference sequence). The J segment lost 0 bases and the V segment lost 6 bases, leaving 7 bases of the junction unmatched. CDR3 region: CASSGRDRTNTGELFF. Written as DNA, the CDR3 is TGTGCCAGCAGTGGCCGGGACAGAACGAACACCGGGGAGCTGTTTTTT.

This chain joins TRBV30 and TRBJ1-3; unclear D gene. V gave up 0 bases and J gave up 2 bases, with 11 bases separating them. Germline V lookup: CDR1 GTSNPN, CDR2 SVGIG (reference sequence). The CDR3 loop spans 15 amino acids. CDR3 coding DNA: TGTGCCTGGAGTGTAGGTCCAGGAGCTGGAAACACCATATATTTT. It is translated as CAWSVGPGAGNTIYF.

The rearrangement links TRBV11-2 to TRBJ2-1; maybe TRBD2 (5 bases). There are 17 residues in the CDR3. Trimming took 5 bases from V and 0 from J, leaving 17 bases between them. CDR1 is SGHAT, CDR2 FQNNGV, per germline. The CDR3 loop reads CASSPRGDSSSYNEQFF. CDR3 coding DNA: TGTGCCAGCAGCCCTCGGGGAGATTCGAGCTCCTACAATGAGCAGTTCTTC. The entire variable domain, with the rest obtained from reference TRBV11-2 and TRBJ2-1, is as follows: EAGVAQSPRYKIIEKRQSVAFWCNPISGHATLYWYQQILGQGPKLLIQFQNNGVVDDSQLPKDRFSAERLKGVDSTLKIQPAKLEDSAVYLCASSPRGDSSSYNEQFFGPGTRLTVL.

The J gene is TRBJ1-4, the V gene TRBV7-4; a possible D gene is TRBD1 (5 bases). CDR3 length: 18 amino acids. Germline-derived CDR1 and CDR2 are SGHVT and SQSDAQ. Trimming cost V 1 base and J 8 bases, with 23 bases left between them. The CDR3, as DNA: TGTGCCAGCAGCTTAGTGGGCAGGGTTCACAATCGCTGCGAAAAACTGTTTTTT. It codes for CASSLVGRVHNRCEKLFF.

The chain carries TRBV11-2 and TRBJ2-3; weak D call: TRBD1 (6 bases). From germline, CDR1 is SGHAT and CDR2 FQNNGV. This CDR3 is 14 amino acids long. V dropped 6 bases and J dropped 2 bases, with 12 bases sitting between them. CDR3 DNA: TGTGCCAGCAGAGGGGGAGAGGACACAGATACGCAGTATTTT. Amino acids: CASRGGEDTDTQYF. The whole variable domain, remainder taken from reference TRBV11-2 and TRBJ2-3, is EAGVAQSPRYKIIEKRQSVAFWCNPISGHATLYWYQQILGQGPKLLIQFQNNGVVDDSQLPKDRFSAERLKGVDSTLKIQPAKLEDSAVYLCASRGGEDTDTQYFGPGTRLTVL.

The J gene is TRBJ2-4, the V gene TRBV19, with 12 bases identical to TRBD1. CDR3 length: 18 residues. Germline CDR1 reads LNHDA; CDR2 reads SQIVND (reference sequence). V dropped 3 bases and J dropped 0; count of bases not matched to a gene: 6. The CDR3 DNA sequence: TGTGCCAGTAGTATCCGGGACAGGGGGCGGCTAGCCAAAAACATTCAGTACTTC. This gives the protein CASSIRDRGRLAKNIQYF.

With respect to this clone: The sample holds other DNA sequences that translate to the same CDR3. The rearrangement links TRBV5-1 to TRBJ2-5; D remains unclear. The CDR3 loop spans 14 amino acids. With 0 bases removed from V and 2 bases from J, the gap between germline ends came to 8 bases. In germline, CDR1 is SGHRS, CDR2 YFSETQ. The CDR3 nucleotides read TGCGCCAGCAGCTTGGCCGTACTACAAGAGACCCAGTACTTC. Amino acid sequence: CASSLAVLQETQYF.

The CDR3 loop reads CASSLGAGLNEKLFF. The CDR3, as DNA: TGTGCCAGCAGCTTGGGTGCAGGTCTAAATGAAAAACTGTTTTTT. This chain uses TRBV11-2 with TRBJ1-4; D is ambiguous. The CDR3 length is 15 residues. V was clipped by 3 bases and J by 5 bases, with 13 bases between them. Germline CDR1 reads SGHAT; CDR2 reads FQNNGV.

The genes are TRBV7-6 and TRBJ2-3; maybe TRBD2 (6 bases). Trimming took off 5 bases at V and 5 bases at J, with 11 bases between the two ends. CDR1 and CDR2 from the germline V gene are SGHVS and FNYEAQ. The CDR3 has 13 amino acids. The CDR3 spells CASSQLSGDTQYF. The CDR3 nucleotides read TGTGCCAGCAGCCAACTTAGCGGAGATACGCAGTATTTT.

The chain couples TRBV9 to TRBJ2-3, with D perhaps assigned TRBD1 or TRBD2 (5 bases each). The CDR3 runs to 15 residues. The V end lost 1 base, the J end lost 0 bases, and 9 bases lay between the germline ends. Germline V gene data show CDR1 as SGDLS and CDR2 as YYNGEE. CDR3 sequence: CASSVFRDSTDTQYF. CDR3 coding DNA: TGTGCCAGCAGCGTATTCCGGGACAGCACAGATACGCAGTATTTT.

The chain links TRBV20-1 to TRBJ1-1, with TRBD1 matching 9 bases. Germline lookup yields CDR1 DFQATT and CDR2 SNEGSKA (reference sequence). CDR3 length equals 11 residues. The CDR3 loop reads CRGDRDPEAFF. CDR3 coding DNA: TGCAGGGGGGACAGGGACCCTGAAGCTTTCTTT.

The chain couples TRBV6-6 to TRBJ2-1, with 7 bases fitting TRBD2. V lost 5 bases, J lost 2 bases, and 6 bases stayed unmatched. CDR3 length equals 15 residues. Looked up from germline, CDR1 is MNHNY and CDR2 is SVGAGI (reference sequence). The CDR3 region is CASSHTGGPYNEQFF. The CDR3 DNA sequence: TGTGCCAGCAGTCACACGGGGGGACCCTACAATGAGCAGTTCTTC.

The chain uses TRBV19 and TRBJ2-2; tentative D call: TRBD2 (5 bases). Germline V CDR1 and CDR2: LNHDA, SQIVND (reference sequence). This CDR3 spans 19 amino acids. Trimming removed 5 bases at V and 1 base at J, with 23 bases between. The chain's CDR3 is CASSPRVARRLLNTGELFF. CDR3 in DNA: TGTGCCAGTAGTCCCCGGGTAGCGCGAAGATTACTGAACACCGGGGAGCTGTTTTTT. Together with reference TRBV19 and TRBJ2-2, the CDR3 gives the full variable domain: DGGITQSPKYLFRKEGQNVTLSCEQNLNHDAMYWYRQDPGQGLRLIYYSQIVNDFQKGDIAEGYSVSREKKESFPLTVTSAQKNPTAFYLCASSPRVARRLLNTGELFFGEGSRLTVL.

This chain joins TRBV9 and TRBJ2-2; 13 bases align to TRBD2. J was trimmed by 9 bases and V by 3 bases; bases with no gene match: 2. CDR3 length equals 14 residues. The germline V gene encodes CDR1 SGDLS and CDR2 YYNGEE. The CDR3 reads CASSGTSGGRELFF. CDR3 nucleotide sequence: TGTGCCAGCAGCGGGACTAGCGGGGGTAGGGAGCTGTTTTTT.

V gene TRBV2 combines with J gene TRBJ2-7; the match to TRBD2 covers 11 bases. The germline V gene has CDR1 SNHLY and CDR2 FYNNEI. The CDR3 totals 17 residues. V dropped 1 base and J dropped 2; count of bases not matched to a gene: 7. In DNA, the CDR3 is TGTGCCAGCAGTGAAGGTCTAGCGGGAGGAATTACCTACGAGCAGTACTTC. This gives the protein CASSEGLAGGITYEQYF.

The chain couples TRBV15 to TRBJ1-2; 9 positions agree with TRBD1. The CDR3 loop spans 15 amino acids. The germline V gene has CDR1 LNHNV and CDR2 YYDKDF (reference sequence). V lost 2 bases and J lost 8; bases outside the gene matches: 9. CDR3 in DNA: TGTGCCACCAGCAGACCCTGGACAGGGGAGATCGGCTACACCTTC. As protein: CATSRPWTGEIGYTF.

The chain is built from TRBV28 and TRBJ2-1; D remains unclear. Germline CDR1 reads MDHEN; CDR2 reads SYDVKM. The CDR3 runs 13 residues. V lost 8 bases, J lost 2 bases, and 10 bases lay in between. CDR3 protein: CASFDGAYNEQFF. The CDR3 bases are TGTGCCAGCTTCGATGGCGCCTACAATGAGCAGTTCTTC.